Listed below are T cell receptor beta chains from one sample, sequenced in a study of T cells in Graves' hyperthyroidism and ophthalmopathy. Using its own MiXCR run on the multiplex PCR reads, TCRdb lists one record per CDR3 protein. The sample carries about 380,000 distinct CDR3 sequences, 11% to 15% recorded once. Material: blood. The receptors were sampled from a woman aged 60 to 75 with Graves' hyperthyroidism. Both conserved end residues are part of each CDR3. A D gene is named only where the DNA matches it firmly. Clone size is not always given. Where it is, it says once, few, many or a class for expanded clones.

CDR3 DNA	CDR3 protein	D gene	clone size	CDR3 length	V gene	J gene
TGCGCCAGCCGCCCTTTGGAAACCGGGGAGCTGCTTTTT	CASRPLETGELLF	-	once	13	TRBV5-1	TRBJ2-2
TGTGCCATCAGTGACGGGTTGAACACTGAAGCTTTCTTT	CAISDGLNTEAFF	-	many	13	TRBV10-3	TRBJ1-1
TGTGCCAGCAGTTACTCGAGTACAGGGGACACTGAAGCTTTCTTT	CASSYSSTGDTEAFF	TRBD1	many	15	TRBV6-6	TRBJ1-1
TGCGCCAGCAGCCAAGATCTCGGTAGGCGGTCCTATGGCTACACCTTC	CASSQDLGRRSYGYTF	-	-	16	TRBV4-1	TRBJ1-2
TGTGCCACCAGTGACCCCCTCCCGTCGGGGACAGGGTCTGCACCAGTCCGCGGGGAGCTGTTTTTT	CATSDPLPSGTGSAPVRGELFF	TRBD1	-	22	TRBV24-1	TRBJ2-2
TGTGCCATCAGTGAGAGGGCGGGAAGTCCAGATACGCAGTATTTT	CAISERAGSPDTQYF	-	few	15	TRBV10-3	TRBJ2-3
TGCGCCAGCAGCCCTAGGGGACTGGATACGCAGTATTTT	CASSPRGLDTQYF	-	-	13	TRBV4-1	TRBJ2-3
TGTGCCAGCAGTTTTTTAACCTACGAGCAGTACTTC	CASSFLTYEQYF	-	few	12	TRBV12-3/TRBV12-4	TRBJ2-7
TGTGCCAGCAGTTTTGGGGCCCTAGGCACAGATACGCAGTATTTT	CASSFGALGTDTQYF	-	once	15	TRBV27	TRBJ2-3
TGTGCCAGCAGCGTAGATTGGGACAGTTCCTACGAGCAGTACTTC	CASSVDWDSSYEQYF	TRBD1	many	15	TRBV9	TRBJ2-7
TGCGCCAGCAGCTTGGCCGGAAGGAGCGAGCAGTACTTC	CASSLAGRSEQYF	-	many	13	TRBV5-1	TRBJ2-7
TGTGCCATCAGTGAGGGGTTCTTGCAGTCCTACGAGCAGTACTTC	CAISEGFLQSYEQYF	-	many	15	TRBV10-3	TRBJ2-7
TGCGCCAGCAGCTTGGCCCCGTTCTACGAGCAGTACTTC	CASSLAPFYEQYF	-	-	13	TRBV5-1	TRBJ2-7
TGTGCCAGCAGTCTCGGCGGGGATCAGCCCCAGCATTTT	CASSLGGDQPQHF	-	many	13	TRBV12-3/TRBV12-4	TRBJ1-5
TGTGCCAGTAGCCCGATAAGGGGCGCCGGGGAGCTGTTTTTT	CASSPIRGAGELFF	-	-	14	TRBV19	TRBJ2-2
TGTGCCAGCAGTTACTCGGGGGCAGGCTACTATGGCTACACCTTC	CASSYSGAGYYGYTF	-	many	15	TRBV6-2/TRBV6-3	TRBJ1-2
TGTGCCACCAGCAGAGGCTCCGGGGGCAACACTGAAGCTTTCTTT	CATSRGSGGNTEAFF	-	many	15	TRBV15	TRBJ1-1
TGTGCCAGTCGAGGACTAGCGGGAGGCTACGAGCAGTACTTC	CASRGLAGGYEQYF	TRBD2	many	14	TRBV27	TRBJ2-7
TGTGCCAGCAGGCCTCTTCAGGGGACCCACGAGCAGTACTTC	CASRPLQGTHEQYF	-	many	14	TRBV7-9	TRBJ2-7
TGCAGCGTTGAACTCTACTACTATGGCTACACCTTC	CSVELYYYGYTF	-	-	12	TRBV29-1	TRBJ1-2
TGTGCCTGCGGGACAGGGGTTTTAAACGAGCAGTACTTC	CACGTGVLNEQYF	TRBD1	many	13	TRBV30	TRBJ2-7
TGTGCCAGCAGGGGTGGCGTTCTGACCGGGGAGCTGTTTTTT	CASRGGVLTGELFF	-	many	14	TRBV7-8	TRBJ2-2
TGTGCCAGCAGTTTGGGGGGCGCGGGGAAAAACATTCAGTACTTC	CASSLGGAGKNIQYF	-	many	15	TRBV28	TRBJ2-4
TGTGCCAGCAGCCTCCGGACAGGAGTGTACCAAGAGACCCAGTACTTC	CASSLRTGVYQETQYF	TRBD1	many	16	TRBV11-2	TRBJ2-5
TGCGCCAGCAGCCACCCCCGGAGGGTAGCGGGAGGAACTGACTACAATGAGCAGTTCTTC	CASSHPRRVAGGTDYNEQFF	TRBD2	many	20	TRBV5-1	TRBJ2-1
TGTGCCAGCAGTAGCGGGAGGGGTGCAGATACGCAGTATTTT	CASSSGRGADTQYF	TRBD2	many	14	TRBV12-3/TRBV12-4	TRBJ2-3